This T cell receptor beta chain was found in a study of CD8 T cells in ankylosing spondylitis. Study observations and caveats: Seemingly characteristic of ankylosing spondylitis blood was a TCR beta motif consisting of fewer than 10 highly homologous variants. Past research had described some motif variants in reactive arthritis synovial fluid and blood.

Points on this clonotype: The target antigen is unknown. This may be a read error: a much more frequent sequence differs by one nucleotide.

CDR1 SNHLY and CDR2 FYNNEI come from the germline V gene. The V end lost 6 bases, the J end lost 6 bases, and 12 bases lay between the germline ends. CDR3 length: 13 residues. Via MiXCR, TCRdb re-called the 5' RACE reads, giving one row per CDR3 protein. Among a few hundred thousand distinct CDR3 sequences, 6.5% to 10% were seen once, and the ten largest hold about 15%. The sample comprised blood, either unsorted or a sorted T cell fraction (not recorded which). This receptor was obtained from a male donor with ankylosing spondylitis. The V gene is TRBV2, the J gene TRBJ2-4; D is undetermined. The CDR3 loop reads CASRDWTTNIQYF. CDR3 nucleotides: TGTGCCAGCAGAGACTGGACGACAAACATTCAGTACTTC.